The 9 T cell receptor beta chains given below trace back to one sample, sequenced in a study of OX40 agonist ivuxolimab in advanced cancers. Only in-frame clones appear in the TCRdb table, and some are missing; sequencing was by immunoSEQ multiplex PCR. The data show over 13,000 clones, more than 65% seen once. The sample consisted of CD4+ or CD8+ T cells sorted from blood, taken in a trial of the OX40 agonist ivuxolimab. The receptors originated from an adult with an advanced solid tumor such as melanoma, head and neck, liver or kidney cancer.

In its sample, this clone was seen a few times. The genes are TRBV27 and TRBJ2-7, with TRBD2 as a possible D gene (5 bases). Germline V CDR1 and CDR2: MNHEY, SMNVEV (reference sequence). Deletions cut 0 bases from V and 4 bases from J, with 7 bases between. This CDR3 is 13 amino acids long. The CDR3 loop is CASSLSAGYEQYF. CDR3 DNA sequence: TGTGCCAGCAGTTTATCGGCGGGTTACGAGCAGTACTTC.

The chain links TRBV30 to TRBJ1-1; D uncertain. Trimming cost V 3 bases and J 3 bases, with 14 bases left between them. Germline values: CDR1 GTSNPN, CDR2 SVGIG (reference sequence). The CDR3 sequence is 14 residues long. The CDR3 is CAWSLSSGYTEAFF. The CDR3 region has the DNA TGTGCCTGGAGCCTTTCAAGTGGATACACTGAAGCTTTCTTT.

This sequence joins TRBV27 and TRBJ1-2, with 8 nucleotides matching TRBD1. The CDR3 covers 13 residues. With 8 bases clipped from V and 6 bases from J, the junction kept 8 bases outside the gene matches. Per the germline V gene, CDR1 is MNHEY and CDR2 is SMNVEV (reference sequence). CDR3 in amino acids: CASGFQGADGYTF. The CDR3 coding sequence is TGTGCCAGCGGATTTCAGGGGGCAGATGGCTACACCTTC.

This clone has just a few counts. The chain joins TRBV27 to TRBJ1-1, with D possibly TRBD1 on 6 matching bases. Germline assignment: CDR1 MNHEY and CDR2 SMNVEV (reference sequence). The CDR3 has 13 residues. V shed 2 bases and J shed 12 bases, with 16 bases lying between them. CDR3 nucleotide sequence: TGTGCCAGCAGTTTAAATTCGGGGGGCAAGACTTTCTTT. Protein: CASSLNSGGKTFF.

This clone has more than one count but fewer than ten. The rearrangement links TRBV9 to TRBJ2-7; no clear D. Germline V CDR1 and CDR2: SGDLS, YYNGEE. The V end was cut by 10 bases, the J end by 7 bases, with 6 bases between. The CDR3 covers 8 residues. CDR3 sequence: CAPWEQYF. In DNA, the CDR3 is TGTGCCCCCTGGGAGCAGTACTTC.

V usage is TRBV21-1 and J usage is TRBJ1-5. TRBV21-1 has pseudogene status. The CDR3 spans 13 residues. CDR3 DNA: TGTGCCAGCAGCAAAAATAGAAATCAGCCCCAGCATTTT. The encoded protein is CASSKNRNQPQHF.

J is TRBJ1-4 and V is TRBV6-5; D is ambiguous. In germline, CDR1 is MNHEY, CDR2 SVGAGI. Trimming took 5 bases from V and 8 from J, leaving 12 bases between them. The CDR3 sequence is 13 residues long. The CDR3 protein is CASSQFSREKLFF. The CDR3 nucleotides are TGTGCCAGCAGTCAATTCAGTCGCGAAAAACTGTTTTTT.

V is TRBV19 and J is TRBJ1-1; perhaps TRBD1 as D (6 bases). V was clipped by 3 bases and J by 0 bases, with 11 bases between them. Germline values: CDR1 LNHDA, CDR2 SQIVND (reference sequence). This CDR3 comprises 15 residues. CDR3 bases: TGTGCCAGTAGTATTCGACAGGCCCTGAACACTGAAGCTTTCTTT. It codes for CASSIRQALNTEAFF.

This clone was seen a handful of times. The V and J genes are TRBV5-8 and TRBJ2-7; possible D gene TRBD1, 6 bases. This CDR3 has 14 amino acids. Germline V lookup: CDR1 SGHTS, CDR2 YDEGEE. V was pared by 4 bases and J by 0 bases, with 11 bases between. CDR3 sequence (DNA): TGTGCCAGCAGCCTCCGGGACACCTCCTACGAGCAGTACTTC. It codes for CASSLRDTSYEQYF. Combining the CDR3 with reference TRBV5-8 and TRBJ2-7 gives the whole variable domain EAGVTQSPTHLIKTRGQQATLRCSPISGHTSVYWYQQALGLGLQFLLWYDEGEERNRGNFPPRFSGRQFPNYSSELNVNALELEDSALYLCASSLRDTSYEQYFGPGTRLTVT.